These 29 T cell receptor beta chains originate from one sample sequenced in a study of cytomegalovirus exposure and HLA in healthy donors. 13 Jbeta primers and 60 Vbeta primers were used for the PCR. This table comes from immunoSEQ multiplex PCR, and its TCRdb copy is limited to in-frame clones, with some not included. The data show about 160,000 clones, roughly 80% seen once. Sequencing was carried out using PBMCs. The receptors originated from a male donor in good health and CMV-seropositive.

This clone turned up a few times. The rearrangement joins TRBV5-1 to TRBJ2-1; 12 positions match TRBD2. J lost 10 bases, V lost 0 bases, and 5 bases had no gene match. The germline V gene has CDR1 SGHRS and CDR2 YFSETQ. The CDR3 extends over 15 amino acids. DNA of the CDR3: TGCGCCAGCAGCTTGGCACTAGCGGGAGGCTTAGAGCAGTTCTTC. It is translated as CASSLALAGGLEQFF. The complete variable domain, with remaining parts taken from reference TRBV5-1 and TRBJ2-1, reads KAGVTQTPRYLIKTRGQQVTLSCSPISGHRSVSWYQQTPGQGLQFLFEYFSETQRNKGNFPGRFSGRQFSNSRSEMNVSTLELGDSALYLCASSLALAGGLEQFFGPGTRLTVL.

This clone was found once. The CDR3 region has the DNA TGTGCCAGCAGCACACCCAGACGGGGGCAAGAGACCCAGTACTTC. This sequence encodes CASSTPRRGQETQYF. The chain links TRBV28 to TRBJ2-5, with D perhaps matching TRBD2 (6 bases). The CDR3 contains 15 residues. CDR1 and CDR2 (germline): MDHEN, SYDVKM. With 6 bases removed from V and 2 bases from J, the gap between germline ends came to 16 bases.

This sequence joins TRBV28 and TRBJ1-1; possibly TRBD1 for D (6 bases). There are 16 residues in the CDR3. Trimming shortened V by 8 bases and J by 0 bases, and 19 bases separated the two germline ends. Germline CDR1 reads MDHEN; CDR2 reads SYDVKM. Here the CDR3 reads CASSPWGGSVNTEAFF. The CDR3 nucleotides are TGTGCCAGCTCTCCTTGGGGGGGCTCGGTGAACACTGAAGCTTTCTTT.

V and J are TRBV30 and TRBJ2-7, with 11 bases lining up with TRBD1. This CDR3 contains 13 residues. V lost 5 bases and J lost 2; bases outside the gene matches: 2. Per the germline V gene, CDR1 is GTSNPN and CDR2 is SVGIG (reference sequence). This CDR3 reads CAWGTGGPYEQYF. The CDR3 nucleotides are TGTGCCTGGGGGACAGGGGGTCCCTACGAGCAGTACTTC.

This chain joins TRBV10-3 and TRBJ1-3; TRBD1 might be the D (5 bases). The CDR3 extends over 15 amino acids. Germline V gene sequence: CDR1 ENHRY, CDR2 SYGVKD. Trimming removed 7 bases at V and 0 bases at J, with 13 bases between. CDR3: CAINPGGTSGNTIYF. In DNA form, the CDR3 reads TGTGCCATCAATCCCGGCGGGACCTCTGGAAACACCATATATTTT.

The rearrangement links TRBV9 to TRBJ2-6; 9 bases match TRBD1. CDR1 and CDR2 from the germline V gene are SGDLS and YYNGEE. This CDR3 contains 19 residues. Germline trimming cut 2 bases from V and 4 bases from J; bases unmatched to any gene: 13. CDR3 coding DNA: TGTGCCAGCAGCGTCGGACTTGGACAGGGGCGTTCCGGGGCCAACGTCCTGACTTTC. Its translation: CASSVGLGQGRSGANVLTF. Full variable domain (missing parts from reference TRBV9 and TRBJ2-6): DSGVTQTPKHLITATGQRVTLRCSPRSGDLSVYWYQQSLDQGLQFLIQYYNGEERAKGNILERFSAQQFPDLHSELNLSSLELGDSALYFCASSVGLGQGRSGANVLTFGAGSRLTVL.

The chain combines TRBV5-1 with TRBJ1-5; D is uncertain. This CDR3 contains 14 residues. The germline V and J ends were trimmed by 0 bases and 4 bases, with 8 bases remaining between them. CDR1 and CDR2 from the germline V gene are SGHRS and YFSETQ. This CDR3 reads CASSLGGINQPQHF. CDR3 nucleotide sequence: TGCGCCAGCAGCTTGGGAGGAATTAATCAGCCCCAGCATTTT.

The CDR3 bases are TGCGCCAGCAGTACCGGCGTACAGGGTAATACTGAAGCTTTCTTT. This encodes CASSTGVQGNTEAFF. The genes are TRBV4-3 and TRBJ1-1; D may be TRBD1 (6 bases). Germline lookup yields CDR1 LGHNA and CDR2 YSLEER. The ends were cut back, 6 bases at V and 5 bases at J, with 19 bases in the middle. The CDR3 extends over 15 amino acids.

The chain is built from TRBV4-3 and TRBJ1-2; D might be TRBD1 (6 bases). The CDR3 has 15 amino acids. Germline lookup yields CDR1 LGHNA and CDR2 YSLEER. V was trimmed by 0 bases and J by 7 bases, leaving 15 bases between them. The CDR3 bases are TGCGCCAGCAGCCAAGAAGACAGGTTGCCGGGTGGCTACACCTTC. Translated, it gives CASSQEDRLPGGYTF.

This rearrangement joins TRBV19 to TRBJ1-1; 9 bases align to TRBD1. Per the germline V gene, CDR1 is LNHDA and CDR2 is SQIVND (reference sequence). The CDR3 covers 14 residues. J gave up 3 bases and V 3 bases, and 2 bases lay outside the gene matches. CDR3 region: CASSMGQGHTEAFF. In DNA form, the CDR3 reads TGTGCCAGTAGTATGGGACAGGGCCACACTGAAGCTTTCTTT. Using reference TRBV19 and TRBJ1-1 for the parts outside the CDR3, the full variable domain is DGGITQSPKYLFRKEGQNVTLSCEQNLNHDAMYWYRQDPGQGLRLIYYSQIVNDFQKGDIAEGYSVSREKKESFPLTVTSAQKNPTAFYLCASSMGQGHTEAFFGQGTRLTVV.

The chain has TRBV28 and TRBJ2-7; D is perhaps TRBD1 (6 bases). The CDR3 extends over 12 amino acids. Trimming left V 5 bases short and J 3 bases short, with 8 bases between. CDR1 and CDR2 (germline): MDHEN, SYDVKM. This CDR3 reads CASSIRGYEQYF. The CDR3 DNA follows: TGTGCCAGCAGTATCAGGGGCTACGAGCAGTACTTC.

The chain carries TRBV5-6 and TRBJ1-5, with 11 bases lining up with TRBD1. Trimming at V came to 0 bases and at J to 7 bases, leaving 6 bases not matched to a gene. CDR1 and CDR2 from the germline V gene are SGHDT and YYEEEE. The CDR3 runs 16 residues. The chain's CDR3 is CASSLGTGGVGQPQHF. DNA for the CDR3: TGTGCCAGCAGCTTGGGGACAGGGGGCGTTGGACAGCCCCAGCATTTT.

This clone showed up just once. This chain uses TRBV29-1 with TRBJ2-1, with 7 bases fitting TRBD1. V shed 6 bases, J shed 2 bases, and the junction held 13 bases outside the gene matches. The germline V gene has CDR1 SQVTM and CDR2 ANQGSEA. CDR3 length equals 16 residues. The CDR3 loop is CSVGPLPGGTYNEQFF. The CDR3 nucleotides are TGCAGCGTGGGACCTCTGCCAGGGGGAACCTACAATGAGCAGTTCTTC.

J is TRBJ2-3 and V is TRBV6-1, with 9 bases matching TRBD1. CDR1 and CDR2 (germline): MNHNS, SASEGT. J was trimmed by 3 bases and V by 6 bases; bases with no gene match: 4. This CDR3 region has 14 residues. The CDR3 protein is CASSGQGRTDTQYF. In DNA form, the CDR3 reads TGTGCCAGCAGCGGACAGGGGAGGACAGATACGCAGTATTTT.

This clone was detected only once. At the DNA level, this CDR3 is encoded by other sequences in the same sample as well. The chain uses TRBV18 and TRBJ1-5; 8 nucleotides agree with TRBD1. Germline values: CDR1 KGHSH, CDR2 LQKENI. Germline trimming cut 3 bases from V and 2 bases from J; bases unmatched to any gene: 0. The CDR3 is 14 residues long. The CDR3 bases are TGTGCCAGCTCACCGGGACAGGGCAATCAGCCCCAGCATTTT. Translated, it gives CASSPGQGNQPQHF.

The chain recombines TRBV7-2 with TRBJ1-1, with D perhaps TRBD1 (6 bases). Per germline, CDR1 SGHTA and CDR2 FQGNSA. CDR3 length: 15 residues. V was trimmed by 5 bases and J by 3 bases, leaving 16 bases between them. CDR3 sequence reads: CASSARPDSYTEAFF. The DNA for the CDR3 is TGTGCCAGCAGCGCTCGGCCGGACAGCTACACTGAAGCTTTCTTT.

The genes are TRBV30 and TRBJ2-5; 7 bases agree with TRBD1. The CDR3 totals 15 residues. Germline V CDR1 and CDR2: GTSNPN, SVGIG (reference sequence). The ends lost 3 bases at V and 5 bases at J; junction bases unmatched: 12. The chain's CDR3 is CAWSYGTVSAETQYF. The CDR3 DNA follows: TGTGCCTGGAGCTACGGGACAGTGAGCGCGGAGACCCAGTACTTC.

This chain joins TRBV27 and TRBJ1-5; 12 nucleotides agree with TRBD1. Trimming took 7 bases from V and 6 from J; bases not matched to a gene: 13. The CDR3 is 17 residues long. The germline CDR1 and CDR2 sequences are MNHEY and SMNVEV (reference sequence). The CDR3 DNA sequence: TGTGCCAGCAAACCTGGGACAGGGGGCGCGAAAGCTCAGCCCCAGCATTTT. It encodes CASKPGTGGAKAQPQHF.

As to this clone: The junction differs from germline at one of its ends, possibly a read error. The V call is TRBV27, the J call TRBJ2-6; possibly TRBD1 for D (5 bases). Germline CDR1 MNHEY, CDR2 SMNVEV (reference sequence). The CDR3 covers 15 residues. The DNA for the CDR3 is TGTGCCAGCAGTTTCCTAAGCTCTGGGGCCAACGGCCTGACTTTC. This codes for CASSFLSSGANGLTF.

This sequence joins TRBV7-9 and TRBJ2-2; 9 bases are shared with TRBD2. The CDR3 length is 17 residues. Germline V lookup: CDR1 SEHNR, CDR2 FQNEAQ (reference sequence). V was clipped by 1 base and J by 7 bases; unmatched bases: 10. CDR3 DNA: TGTGCCAGCAGCTTAGGAGGTAGCGGGAGTATGAGCGGGGAGCTGTTTTTT. Its protein product is CASSLGGSGSMSGELFF.

The rearrangement links TRBV10-3 to TRBJ2-5; 7 bases line up with TRBD2. The CDR3 length is 10 residues. Germline CDR1 is ENHRY and CDR2 is SYGVKD. The junction had 7 bases not matched to a gene; V was cut back by 10 bases and J by 11 bases. CDR3 in amino acids: CATQGGEQYF. The CDR3, as DNA: TGTGCCACCCAGGGAGGGGAGCAGTACTTC.

This sequence joins TRBV19 and TRBJ2-1; 13 positions agree with TRBD2. The CDR3 has 14 residues. Trimming removed 4 bases from V and 9 bases from J; junction bases left unmatched: 3. In germline, CDR1 is LNHDA, CDR2 SQIVND (reference sequence). CDR3 loop: CASSRGTSGTEQFF. CDR3 coding DNA: TGTGCCAGTAGTAGGGGGACTAGCGGGACTGAGCAGTTCTTC. The whole variable domain, filled in from reference TRBV19 and TRBJ2-1, reads DGGITQSPKYLFRKEGQNVTLSCEQNLNHDAMYWYRQDPGQGLRLIYYSQIVNDFQKGDIAEGYSVSREKKESFPLTVTSAQKNPTAFYLCASSRGTSGTEQFFGPGTRLTVL.

For this clone: One end of the junction is discordant with germline, which a read error may explain. The chain recombines TRBV29-1 with TRBJ2-7, with 8 bases fitting TRBD1. This CDR3 has 13 amino acids. In germline, CDR1 is SQVTM, CDR2 ANQGSEA. The CDR3 protein is CSVEEGQAREQYF. DNA for the CDR3: TGCAGCGTCGAAGAGGGACAGGCCAGGGAGCAGTACTTC.

This chain links TRBV4-3 with TRBJ2-5; 8 nucleotides agree with TRBD2. CDR3 length equals 13 residues. The junction had 8 bases not matched to a gene; V was cut back by 5 bases and J by 9 bases. The germline V gene encodes CDR1 LGHNA and CDR2 YSLEER. CDR3 loop: CASSAGPGGAQYF. The CDR3 coding sequence is TGCGCCAGCAGCGCCGGACCCGGGGGGGCCCAGTACTTC.

The chain joins TRBV30 to TRBJ1-4; 7 positions agree with TRBD1. The CDR3 contains 14 residues. The V and J ends lost 2 bases and 6 bases, in that order; junction bases with no gene match: 6. CDR1 is GTSNPN, CDR2 SVGIG, per germline (reference sequence). The CDR3 DNA sequence: TGTGCCTGGAGTCAGGGGGGAGGTCATGAAAAACTGTTTTTT. It yields the protein CAWSQGGGHEKLFF.

The chain joins TRBV7-9 to TRBJ1-2, with unresolved D. The CDR3 totals 11 residues. Germline-derived CDR1 and CDR2 are SEHNR and FQNEAQ (reference sequence). V was shortened by 5 bases and J by 7 bases, with 8 bases between the two germline ends. The CDR3 region has the DNA TGTGCCAGCAGCCCCGGGAGTGGCTACACCTTC. It yields the protein CASSPGSGYTF.

V and J are TRBV19 and TRBJ1-2; 7 bases are a match to TRBD1. The V gene's germline CDR1 is LNHDA and CDR2 SQIVND (reference sequence). V trimming: 1 base; J trimming: 4 bases; junction bases outside the gene matches: 9. This CDR3 is 16 amino acids long. CDR3 region: CASSIGDTGTAYGYTF. In nucleotides, the CDR3 is TGTGCCAGTAGTATAGGGGACACCGGGACAGCCTATGGCTACACCTTC.

The chain recombines TRBV27 with TRBJ2-7; 10 bases agree with TRBD2. V lost 4 bases to trimming and J lost 1 base; unmatched junction nucleotides: 4. The CDR3 has 15 residues. The V gene's germline CDR1 is MNHEY and CDR2 SMNVEV (reference sequence). The CDR3 coding sequence is TGTGCCAGCAGTTGGGCAGCGGGAGGGTCCTACGAGCAGTACTTC. It yields the protein CASSWAAGGSYEQYF.

This clone came up a few times. The chain links TRBV5-6 to TRBJ1-2; 7 positions agree with TRBD1. The CDR3 covers 15 residues. Germline V gene lookup returns CDR1 SGHDT and CDR2 YYEEEE. The V gene end was trimmed by 4 bases and the J gene end by 7 bases; junction bases not matched to a gene: 13. The chain's CDR3 is CASSIIPGQRSGYTF. Written as DNA, the CDR3 is TGTGCCAGCAGCATAATACCGGGACAGCGAAGTGGCTACACCTTC.